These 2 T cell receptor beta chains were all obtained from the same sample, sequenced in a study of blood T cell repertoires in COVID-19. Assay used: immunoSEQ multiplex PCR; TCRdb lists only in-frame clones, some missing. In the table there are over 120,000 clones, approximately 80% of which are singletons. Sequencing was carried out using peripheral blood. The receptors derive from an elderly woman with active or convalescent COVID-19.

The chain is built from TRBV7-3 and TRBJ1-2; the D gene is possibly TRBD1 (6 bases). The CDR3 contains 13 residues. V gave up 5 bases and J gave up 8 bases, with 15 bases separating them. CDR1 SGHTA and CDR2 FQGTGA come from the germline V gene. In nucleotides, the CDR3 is TGTGCCAGCAGCGAAACAGGGCTTAAGGGCTACACCTTC. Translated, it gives CASSETGLKGYTF.

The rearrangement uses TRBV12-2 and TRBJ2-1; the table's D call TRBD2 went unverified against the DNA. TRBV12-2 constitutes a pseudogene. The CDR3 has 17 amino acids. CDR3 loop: CASRLALSSSTAKEQFF. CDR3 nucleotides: TGTGCAAGTCGCTTAGCGCTTTCTAGCTCCACCGCGAAAGAGCAGTTCTTC.